This T cell receptor beta chain came from a study of shared clonotypes between healthy human individuals. Profiling relied on immunoSEQ multiplex PCR, and the TCRdb table lists in-frame clones only, not all of them. The sample has 2 million to 3 million clones; 85% to 95% are singletons. Germline-derived CDR1 and CDR2 are LNHDA and SQIVND (reference sequence). There are 14 residues in the CDR3. V dropped 5 bases and J dropped 4; count of bases not matched to a gene: 7. Sequencing was done on a sample of naive CD4+ T cells sorted from blood. Subset specified: CD45RA+ positively selected. This clonotype was obtained from a man aged 18 to 29 in good health. J is TRBJ2-5 and V is TRBV19; 7 bases match TRBD1. DNA of the CDR3: TGTGCCAGTAGTGTACAGGGGAGCGGAGAGACCCAGTACTTC. It translates to CASSVQGSGETQYF.